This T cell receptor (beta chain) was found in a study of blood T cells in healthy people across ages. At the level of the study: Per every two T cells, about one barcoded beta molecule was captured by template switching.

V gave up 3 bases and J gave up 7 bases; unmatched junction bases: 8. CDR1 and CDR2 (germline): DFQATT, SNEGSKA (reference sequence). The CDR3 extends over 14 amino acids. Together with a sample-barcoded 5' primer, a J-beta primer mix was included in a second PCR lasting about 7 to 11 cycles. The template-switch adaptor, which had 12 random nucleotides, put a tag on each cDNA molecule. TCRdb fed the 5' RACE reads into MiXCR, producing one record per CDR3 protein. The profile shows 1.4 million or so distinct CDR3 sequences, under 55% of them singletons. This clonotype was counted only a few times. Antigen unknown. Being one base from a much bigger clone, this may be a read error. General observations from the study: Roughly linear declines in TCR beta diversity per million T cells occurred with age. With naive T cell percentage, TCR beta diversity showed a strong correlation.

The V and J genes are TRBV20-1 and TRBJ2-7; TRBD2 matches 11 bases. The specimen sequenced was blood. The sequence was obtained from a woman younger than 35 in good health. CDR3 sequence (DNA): TGCAGTGCTAGGGGACTAGCGGAATACAATGAGCAGTACTTC. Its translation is CSARGLAEYNEQYF.